This TCR beta chain emerged from a study of vaccination effects on CD4 cells after COVID-19 (dated by TCRdb to between 2022 and 2023). For context, the study as a whole: Participants received two doses of either the BNT162b2 or the mRNA-1273 mRNA SARS-CoV-2 vaccine. In the study, cultures from other donors were sequenced using the Oncomine TCR Beta short-read assay on an Illumina iSeq 100. The full study included 10 to 11 COVID-19 convalescent patients and a few SARS-CoV-2-naive healthy vaccine recipients. The study compared SARS-CoV-2 spike-specific CD4+ TCR repertoires before and after mRNA vaccination in COVID-19 convalescent patients and infection-naive vaccine recipients. Broader findings and caveats from the paper: In healthy vaccine recipients, vaccine-induced clones were almost all SARS-CoV-2 mono-reactive, with only 1 of 255 cross-reactive with common cold coronaviruses. Both infection-induced and vaccine-induced clones contracted markedly at late post-vaccination timepoints, which is consistent with waning T cell responses. Limitations of the study were the small number of convalescent patients and the absence of early post-infection timepoints.

Libraries were made using the immunoSEQ multiplex PCR assay. DNA from the CD4+ T cells that had been cultured and isolated underwent TCR beta CDR3 sequencing. In the authors' own workflow: The analysis removed non-productive TCR sequences, trimmed reads to the CDR3 region, and retained only CDR3s that were 7 or more amino acids long. The MANAFEST web app was used to pick out antigen-specific clonotypes by comparing their expansion in peptide wells with that in reference cultures. To count as positive, a clone had to show expansion at FDR<0.05 compared with the reference and with all other wells, an odds ratio above 5, and a frequency above 0.1% in two replicate wells. A clonotype was called cross-reactive if it was significantly expanded both in SARS-CoV-2 spike wells and in at least one common cold coronavirus spike condition. CDR3 similarity was assessed by Levenshtein distance with the stringdist R package, and unrooted trees were built with ape in R 3.6.1. TCRdb re-hosts the immuneACCESS table, in-frame sequences only. Its copies lack some clones; in the studies checked, an unresolved V gene accounts for under half of them, and the cause for the rest is not known. V, J and clone size reflect that table, while D and trimming were determined from the DNA. This sample has about 68,000 clones in its table, and about four fifths of those were observed once. Clones ranked in the top ten supply 12% of the sample.

To identify antigen-specific CD4+ T cell clonotypes by their expansion, the ViraFEST assay first stimulated PBMC with viral peptide pools and then applied TCR sequencing. After around eleven days of culture, CD4+ T cells were isolated with the EasySep CD4+ T cell isolation kit. Negative nucleocapsid antibody results before and after vaccination confirmed that the healthy vaccine recipients had no prior SARS-CoV-2 infection. Some 2 million PBMC per well were cultured in IMDM with about 5% human AB serum, 9 to 10 IU/ml IL-2 and gentamicin, plus 10 ug/ml peptides. Half of the culture medium was replaced with fresh IL-2-containing medium on days 3 and 7. Unless otherwise noted, each peptide stimulation condition was cultured in triplicate wells. Using Ficoll-Paque Plus gradient centrifugation, PBMC were separated from whole blood and then either used fresh or cryopreserved at -140C. The overlapping peptide pools covered the spike proteins of SARS-CoV-2 and of the common cold coronaviruses HCoV-NL63, HCoV-OC43 and HCoV-229E. Genomic DNA was extracted from cultured CD4+ T cells with the QIAamp micro DNA kit.

Of note for this clone: No cognate antigen has been identified for it. No base quality values were provided; no much bigger clone lies one nucleotide off.

Based on the germline V gene, the CDR1 and CDR2 sequences are MDHEN and SYDVKM. The CDR3 sequence holds 17 residues, the cysteine and phenylalanine included. Just CDR3 DNA is preserved here, 51 bases in frame from base 1. V drops 1 base and J drops 2 bases, leaving 15 bases in between. The chain is assembled from TRBV28 and TRBJ1-5; tentative D gene TRBD1, with 6 bases matching. This specimen consisted of CD4+ T cells from PBMCs cultured with SARS-CoV-2 spike peptides, obtained before COVID-19 vaccination. Sample cell subset or site, as interpreted from the label and publication: SARS-CoV-2 spike overlapping peptide pool stimulation. The origin of this receptor is a human donor who received a COVID-19 vaccine. The CDR3 reads as follows: CASSLLQGIFGNQPQHF. The DNA is as follows: TGTGCCAGCAGTTTATTACAGGGTATTTTTGGCAATCAGCCCCAGCATTTT.